This T cell receptor beta chain came from a study of human T cells and chemical hapten exposure. A single record per CDR3 protein comes from TCRdb applying MiXCR to the RACE reads. The repertoire holds tens of thousands of distinct CDR3 sequences, about 11% seen once, with around 2.3% in the top ten. Overall study findings and caveats: PT1 expanded TCR numbers rose with patch test score. In comparison with controls, expanded TCRs gave rise to a significantly larger number of large CDR3 similarity clusters. No alteration of TCRs above 1 in 1000 frequency was seen with DPC sensitization. Healthy people's immune response may differ from that of the donors, who had alopecia.

Germline CDR1 and CDR2: MNHEY and SVGEGT. Trimming took 8 bases from V and 7 from J; bases not matched to a gene: 8. The CDR3 consists of 14 residues. Time point noted: patch test 1, 2 weeks after DPC sensitization. Noted treatment: therapeutic diphenylcyclopropenone sensitization with weekly scalp DPC. The table lists this clonotype with many counts. The antigen is unknown. The TCR was taken from a man aged 35 to 55 with alopecia areata. Some clones in this sample may be carry-over from other donors' samples. This sequence joins TRBV6-2 or TRBV6-3 and TRBJ2-1; 10 bases are a match to TRBD2. The source material was whole blood, sampled in connection with sensitization to the hapten diphenylcyclopropenone (DPC). As DNA, the CDR3 is TGTGCCAGCCGACCTAGCGGGAGAGATAATGAGCAGTTCTTC. Translating gives CASRPSGRDNEQFF.